This TCR beta chain was captured in a study of metastatic and nonmetastatic thyroid tumors (dated by TCRdb to 2020 to 2022). Background on the whole study: For patients with malignant and with benign thyroid disease, the researchers compared repertoires between peripheral blood samples and tumor or nodule tissue samples.

The library was made by PCR. TCRdb shows the sequencer as Illumina HiSeq 4000. High-throughput sequencing was used to profile the TCR beta-chain CDR3 region of every patient. The original methods were these. Drawing on CDR3 differences between clinicopathological groups, the researchers built a classifier meant to tell apart patients with distant-metastatic papillary thyroid cancer. The Shannon index was used to assess repertoire diversity, and the Morisita-Horn index was used to assess tumor-blood repertoire similarity. The public reads were run again by TCRdb, first through fastp at Q25 and then through MiXCR, and only productive beta chains were kept. The V and J calls and clone size come from TCRdb's table, not from the authors' own analysis. The sample has about 14,000 clones on record, roughly 33% of them singletons. The leading ten clones occupy around 24% of the sample. This clone appeared many times. Its antigen is not yet known. No qualities accompany the bases; no much larger clone lies one base away.

The CDR3 sequence holds 14 residues, the cysteine and phenylalanine included. The retained sequence is limited to the CDR3, 42 bases, with the frame set at the first base. The germline V gene yields SGDLS for CDR1 and YYNGEE for CDR2. Trimming costs V 0 bases and J 2 bases, and their ends lie 7 bases apart. No patient had received any treatment before thyroid surgery. Using T-cell receptor beta sequencing, the researchers looked back retrospectively at clinical samples from patients, gathered between about 2011 and 2019. The paper as a whole reports these results and caveats: TCR beta diversity was reported as significantly higher in malignant tumors than in benign nodules, in both blood and tumor samples.

The material sequenced was tumor tissue. The sequence came from a female donor with papillary thyroid cancer or a benign thyroid nodule (not recorded which). Some clones in this sample may be carry-over from other donors' samples. The chain links TRBV9 with TRBJ2-3; too little of a D gene remains to name it. The CDR3 corresponds to CASSVEANTDTQYF. The DNA sequence is given as TGTGCCAGCAGCGTAGAAGCGAACACAGATACGCAGTATTTT.